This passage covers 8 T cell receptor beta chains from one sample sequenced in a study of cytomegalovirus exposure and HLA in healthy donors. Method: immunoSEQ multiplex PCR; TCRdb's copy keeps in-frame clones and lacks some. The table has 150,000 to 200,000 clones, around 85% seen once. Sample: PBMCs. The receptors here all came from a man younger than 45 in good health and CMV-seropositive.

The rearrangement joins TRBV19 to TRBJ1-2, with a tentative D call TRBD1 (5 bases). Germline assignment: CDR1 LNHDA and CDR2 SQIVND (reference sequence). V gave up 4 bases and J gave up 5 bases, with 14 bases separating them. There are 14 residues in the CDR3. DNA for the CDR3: TGTGCCAGTAGTAGGGGTACCCAGGGATATGGCTACACCTTC. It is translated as CASSRGTQGYGYTF.

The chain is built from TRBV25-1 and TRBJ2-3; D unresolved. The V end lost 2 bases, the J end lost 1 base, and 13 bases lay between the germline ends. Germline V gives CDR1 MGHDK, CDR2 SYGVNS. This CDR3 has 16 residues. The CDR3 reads CASSEKVAVCTDTQYF. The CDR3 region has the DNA TGTGCCAGCAGTGAAAAGGTGGCGGTATGCACAGATACGCAGTATTTT.

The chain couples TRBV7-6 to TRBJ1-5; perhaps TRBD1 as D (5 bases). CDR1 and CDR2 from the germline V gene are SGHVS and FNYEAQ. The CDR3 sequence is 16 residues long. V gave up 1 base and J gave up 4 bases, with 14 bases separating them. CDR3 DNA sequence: TGTGCCAGCAGCTTAGGAGTCAAGGGGAATAATCAGCCCCAGCATTTT. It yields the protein CASSLGVKGNNQPQHF.

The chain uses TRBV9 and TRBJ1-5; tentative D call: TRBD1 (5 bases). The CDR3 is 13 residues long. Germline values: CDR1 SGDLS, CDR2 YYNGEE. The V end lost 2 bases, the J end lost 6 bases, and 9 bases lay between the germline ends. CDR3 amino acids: CASSVGGRQPQHF. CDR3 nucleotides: TGTGCCAGCAGCGTGGGGGGTCGTCAGCCCCAGCATTTT.

The DNA of the CDR3 is TGTGCCAGCACCGTCGACCTACAGGGTGTGGACACTGAAGCTTTCTTT. Translation gives CASTVDLQGVDTEAFF. J is TRBJ1-1 and V is TRBV27; D may be TRBD1 (6 bases). The CDR3 extends over 16 amino acids. The germline V gene has CDR1 MNHEY and CDR2 SMNVEV (reference sequence). V was clipped by 7 bases and J by 3 bases, with 21 bases between them.

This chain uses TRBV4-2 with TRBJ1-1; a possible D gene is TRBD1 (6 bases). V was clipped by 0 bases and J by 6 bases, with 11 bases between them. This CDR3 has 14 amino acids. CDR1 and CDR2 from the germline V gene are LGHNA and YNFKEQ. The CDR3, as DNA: TGTGCCAGCAGCCAAGACAGGGGATCCTCTGAAGCTTTCTTT. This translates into CASSQDRGSSEAFF.

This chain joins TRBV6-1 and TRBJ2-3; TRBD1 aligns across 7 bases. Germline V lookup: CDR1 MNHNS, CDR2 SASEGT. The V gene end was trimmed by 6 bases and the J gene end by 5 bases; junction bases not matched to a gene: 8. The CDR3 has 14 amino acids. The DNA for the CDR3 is TGTGCCAGCAGAGAGGGACAGATTGGAGATACGCAGTATTTT. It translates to CASREGQIGDTQYF.

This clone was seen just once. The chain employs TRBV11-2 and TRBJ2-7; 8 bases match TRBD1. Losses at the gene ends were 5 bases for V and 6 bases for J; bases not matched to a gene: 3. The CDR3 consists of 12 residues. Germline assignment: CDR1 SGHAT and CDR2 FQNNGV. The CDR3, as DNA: TGTGCCAGCAGCCGCGACAGGGGCGAGCAGTACTTC. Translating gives CASSRDRGEQYF.